This record looks at one T cell receptor beta chain sequence and its context. Its specificity is not known. CDR3 and TCR beta VDJ profiling relied on a genomic DNA template. Each CDR3 protein gets one entry after TCRdb re-called the reads with MiXCR. The sample yields 250,000 to 350,000 distinct CDR3 sequences, approximately 57% seen once. The data originate from a study of CD8+CD57+ T cells in acquired aplastic anemia. About the research overall: Quantities of DNA derived from sorted CD4+ and CD8+ cells averaged approximately 3 ug. The study, taken as a whole, reports: CD8+ Simpson's diversity did not differ significantly between patients and controls. In common between the patients and the controls were around 29 CD8+ CDR3 sequences.

Germline V gene data show CDR1 as SGHTA and CDR2 as FQGNSA. The CDR3 has 15 residues. The ends lost 4 bases at V and 5 bases at J; junction bases unmatched: 8. The source is a human donor with severe aplastic anemia or a healthy control (not recorded which). Sequenced: sorted CD4+, CD8+, or CD8+CD57+ T cells (not recorded which) from PBMCs. J is TRBJ2-7 and V is TRBV7-2, with 10 bases lining up with TRBD2. The CDR3 sequence is CASSSGASGSHEQYF. Written as DNA, the CDR3 is TGTGCCAGCAGCTCCGGGGCTAGCGGGAGCCACGAGCAGTACTTC.